What follows are 21 T cell receptor beta chains derived from one specimen sequenced in a study of metastatic and nonmetastatic thyroid tumors. TCRdb re-called the PCR reads with MiXCR. The sample has about 93,000 clones; about 13% are singletons. Each patient came to thyroid surgery without any prior treatment (of any kind). Sequencing was done on a sample of blood. These receptors came from a female donor with papillary thyroid cancer or a benign thyroid nodule (not recorded which). Some clones in this sample may be carry-over from other donors' samples.

This clone was counted at least ten times. The chain has TRBV12-3 or TRBV12-4 and TRBJ2-1; the match to TRBD1 covers 7 bases. The V segment lost 3 bases and the J segment 2 bases; nucleotides outside the gene matches: 4. The CDR3 runs 15 residues. The CDR3 DNA reads TGTGCCAGCAGTTTTAGTGGGACAGCCTACAATGAGCAGTTCTTC. This encodes CASSFSGTAYNEQFF.

This clone was observed a handful of times. This chain uses TRBV7-9 with TRBJ1-2; weak D call: TRBD1 (5 bases). The CDR3 totals 13 residues. Germline CDR1 is SEHNR and CDR2 is FQNEAQ (reference sequence). The V and J ends lost 5 bases and 9 bases respectively, with 16 bases between them. The CDR3 reads CASSGGSLSCYTF. Here the CDR3 DNA reads TGTGCCAGCAGCGGGGGGTCCCTCTCTTGCTACACCTTC.

This clone came up many times. V gene TRBV6-2 or TRBV6-3 combines with J gene TRBJ2-7; D is uncertain. CDR3 size: 12 residues. The germline V and J ends were trimmed by 5 bases and 7 bases, with 12 bases remaining between them. Germline CDR1 reads MNHEY; CDR2 reads SVGEGT. This CDR3 is CASSPSSWEQYF. Here the CDR3 DNA reads TGTGCCAGCAGTCCCTCCTCGTGGGAGCAGTACTTC.

Many counts were recorded for this clone. This sequence joins TRBV20-1 and TRBJ2-5; 10 bases fit TRBD2. Germline lookup yields CDR1 DFQATT and CDR2 SNEGSKA (reference sequence). Trimming at V came to 4 bases and at J to 5 bases, leaving 7 bases not matched to a gene. This CDR3 is built from 14 residues. CDR3 nucleotide sequence: TGCAGTGCTAACCTAGCGGGAGTGCGGGAGACCCAGTACTTC. This encodes CSANLAGVRETQYF.

The gene calls are TRBV5-1 and TRBJ2-2; D is undetermined. The CDR3 is 12 residues long. Between the trimmed V and J ends, which lost 1 base and 5 bases, there was a span of 3 bases. Germline V gene data show CDR1 as SGHRS and CDR2 as YFSETQ. The CDR3 coding sequence is TGCGCCAGCAGCTTGCAGACCGGGGAGCTGTTTTTT. Its protein product is CASSLQTGELFF.

This clone was detected ten times or more. V gene TRBV5-1 combines with J gene TRBJ2-3; a weak D match, TRBD2 (5 bases). The CDR3 is 15 residues long. V was clipped by 1 base and J by 2 bases, with 11 bases between them. CDR1 is SGHRS, CDR2 YFSETQ, per germline. DNA for the CDR3: TGCGCCAGCAGCTTGTTGGACTCCCTCACAGATACGCAGTATTTT. Protein: CASSLLDSLTDTQYF.

This clone was detected ten times or more. Other DNA sequences from this sample encode an identical CDR3 as well. This chain joins TRBV13 and TRBJ2-5; 7 nucleotides agree with TRBD1. CDR3 length equals 15 residues. In germline, CDR1 is PRHDT, CDR2 FYEKMQ (reference sequence). J lost 5 bases, V lost 5 bases, and 11 bases had no gene match. The CDR3 region has the DNA TGTGCCAGCAGCCCCGGGACAGCCAGGGGGGAGACCCAGTACTTC. Protein: CASSPGTARGETQYF.

This clone showed up many times. This CDR3 reads CASSFHLASRTDTQYF. In DNA, the CDR3 is TGTGCCAGCAGCTTCCACCTAGCGTCGCGGACAGATACGCAGTATTTT. The V gene is TRBV11-2, the J gene TRBJ2-3; tentatively, D is TRBD2 (6 bases). V lost 3 bases and J 3 bases, leaving 16 bases between the germline ends. In germline, CDR1 is SGHAT, CDR2 FQNNGV. The CDR3 contains 16 residues.

The chain employs TRBV6-2 or TRBV6-3 and TRBJ2-7; TRBD2 matches 9 bases. J gave up 2 bases and V 6 bases, and 11 bases lay outside the gene matches. The CDR3 extends over 16 amino acids. CDR1 is MNHEY and CDR2 is SVGEGT in the germline V gene. Here the CDR3 reads CASRPSGTGWPYEQYF. In DNA form, the CDR3 reads TGTGCCAGCAGGCCTAGCGGGACCGGATGGCCCTACGAGCAGTACTTC.

This clone was seen many times. The V gene is TRBV28, the J gene TRBJ2-2, with a possible D match to TRBD2 (6 bases). This CDR3 comprises 16 residues. V shed 1 base and J shed 6 bases, with 15 bases lying between them. Germline V gene sequence: CDR1 MDHEN, CDR2 SYDVKM. CDR3 DNA sequence: TGTGCCAGCAGTTTATCGCTCCCCGGGGAGGCCGGGGAGCTGTTTTTT. This translates into CASSLSLPGEAGELFF.

The sample holds a few counts of this clone. A single base separates this from a much larger clone, so it may be a read error. CDR3 nucleotides: TGCAGCGCGGTTAAACAGAGAACTGAAGCTTTCTTT. As protein: CSAVKQRTEAFF. The chain employs TRBV29-1 and TRBJ1-1; D unclear. CDR1 is SQVTM, CDR2 ANQGSEA, per germline. The CDR3 has 12 residues. Trimming stripped 7 bases from V and 5 bases from J, with 14 bases between.

The chain couples TRBV7-3 to TRBJ2-7, with D perhaps TRBD1 or TRBD2 (6 bases each). The CDR3 spans 15 residues. The V gene's germline CDR1 is SGHTA and CDR2 FQGTGA. Trimming left V 5 bases short and J 7 bases short, with 21 bases between. The CDR3 loop reads CASSPGGTWVREQYF. The CDR3 nucleotides are TGTGCCAGCAGCCCTGGCGGGACATGGGTCAGAGAGCAGTACTTC.

This clone was found many times. The conserved closing phenylalanine or tryptophan is absent in this CDR3, likely reflecting a read error. J is TRBJ1-1 and V is TRBV5-1; TRBD1 is a possible D gene (5 bases). Germline CDR1 reads SGHRS; CDR2 reads YFSETQ. Trimming left V 3 bases short and J 8 bases short, with 23 bases between. There are 16 residues in the CDR3. The CDR3 DNA is TGCGCCAGCAGCTCTAATACTTTGGGACTTCAGGGAGAAGCTTTCCTT. Residues: CASSSNTLGLQGEAFL.

This chain links TRBV6-2 or TRBV6-3 with TRBJ1-1, with TRBD1 matching over 7 bases. From germline, CDR1 is MNHEY and CDR2 SVGEGT. V shed 6 bases and J 5 bases; nucleotides not matched to a gene: 12. The CDR3 runs 15 residues. The CDR3: CASSLRTGSGTEAFF. CDR3 sequence (DNA): TGTGCCAGCAGCCTTAGGACAGGATCGGGTACTGAAGCTTTCTTT.

With respect to this clone: Distinct nucleotide sequences in the sample also encode this CDR3. The chain employs TRBV25-1 and TRBJ2-1, with 9 bases aligning to TRBD2. J gave up 3 bases and V 6 bases, and 24 bases lay outside the gene matches. The germline CDR1 and CDR2 sequences are MGHDK and SYGVNS. The CDR3 runs to 21 residues. In DNA form, the CDR3 reads TGTGCCAGCAGCGGCTTTGGGGCCAGCGGGAGGACCACGAAATACTACAATGAGCAGTTCTTC. Its protein product is CASSGFGASGRTTKYYNEQFF.

This clone was picked up many times. The chain combines TRBV7-3 with TRBJ2-1; 8 bases agree with TRBD2. Trimming removed 2 bases from V and 5 bases from J; junction bases left unmatched: 11. This CDR3 region has 17 residues. Germline CDR1 SGHTA, CDR2 FQGTGA. This chain's CDR3 is CASSLYLAGNLNNEQFF. CDR3 bases: TGTGCCAGCAGCTTATACCTAGCGGGTAACTTAAACAATGAGCAGTTCTTC.

In this sample, this clone turned up many times. The V gene is TRBV19, the J gene TRBJ1-5; possible D gene TRBD1, 5 bases. Germline V gene lookup returns CDR1 LNHDA and CDR2 SQIVND (reference sequence). The CDR3 has 18 amino acids. Trimming took 6 bases from V and 0 from J, leaving 21 bases between them. CDR3 nucleotides: TGTGCCAGTAGCTCGGGGGTAACTCCTTTTTATAGCAATCAGCCCCAGCATTTT. As protein: CASSSGVTPFYSNQPQHF.

Ten or more counts support this clone. The chain has TRBV27 and TRBJ2-4; D may be TRBD1 or TRBD2 (5 bases each). The V and J ends lost 2 bases and 6 bases respectively, with 17 bases between them. In germline, CDR1 is MNHEY, CDR2 SMNVEV (reference sequence). The CDR3 is made up of 16 amino acids. CDR3 nucleotides: TGTGCCAGCAGTTTAAAGGGGAATGGTGGGGGAAACATTCAGTACTTC. Its translation is CASSLKGNGGGNIQYF.

This clone was observed at least ten times. The genes are TRBV6-6 and TRBJ1-3; 7 nucleotides align to TRBD1. The length of the CDR3 is 18 residues. The germline gives CDR1 MNHNY, CDR2 SVGAGI (reference sequence). V shed 1 base, J shed 3 bases, and the junction held 12 bases outside the gene matches. CDR3 coding DNA: TGTGCCAGCAGTTACTTCGTGGACAGGATGGGCCTTGGAAACACCATATATTTT. This codes for CASSYFVDRMGLGNTIYF.

This clone has a count of ten or more. This chain uses TRBV3-1 with TRBJ1-6, with D unclear. Trimming removed 3 bases at V and 9 bases at J, with 9 bases between. Germline assignment: CDR1 LGHDT and CDR2 YNNKEL (reference sequence). CDR3 length: 13 amino acids. This CDR3 is CASSHGRASPLHF. The CDR3 region has the DNA TGTGCCAGCAGCCATGGACGGGCTTCACCCCTCCACTTT.

To note about this clone: Since no conserved phenylalanine or tryptophan closes the CDR3, a read error is the likely cause. The CDR3, as DNA: TGCAGTGCTAGACCCCGAGGGGCCGGGACAGTTAATGAAAAACTGTTTTCT. This gives the protein CSARPRGAGTVNEKLFS. The J gene is TRBJ1-4, the V gene TRBV20-1; the match to TRBD1 covers 7 bases. Germline V gene lookup returns CDR1 DFQATT and CDR2 SNEGSKA (reference sequence). The CDR3 length is 17 residues. The V and J ends lost 2 bases and 4 bases, in that order; junction bases with no gene match: 13.